This TCR beta chain was captured in a study of blood T cells in healthy people across ages. This CDR3 spans 14 amino acids. V lost 4 bases and J lost 8; bases outside the gene matches: 7. Germline CDR1 and CDR2: KGHSH and LQKENI. Combining a sample-barcoded 5' primer with a J-beta primer mix, a second PCR ran for roughly 6 to 12 cycles. MiXCR, run by TCRdb on the 5' RACE reads, gives a single entry per CDR3 protein. In the table there are around 1,900,000 distinct CDR3 sequences, 39% of which are singletons. The genes are TRBV18 and TRBJ1-4, with 7 bases fitting TRBD1. Sample: blood. The clonotype comes from a human donor in good health. The CDR3 reads CASSRDRASEKLFF. The DNA for the CDR3 is TGTGCCAGCTCACGAGACAGGGCGAGCGAAAAACTGTTTTTT.